This T cell receptor beta chain was obtained from a study of cytomegalovirus exposure and HLA in healthy donors. Study observations and caveats: In an earlier analysis, in approximately 630 donors, most V segments appeared productive either ~87% or ~30% of the time. Prediction of most subjects' HLA-A and HLA-B alleles by TCR beta sequences was reportedly accurate. As was reported, the classifier diagnosed cytomegalovirus status with high specificity and sensitivity.

Both 60 Vbeta primers and 13 Jbeta primers went into the PCR. Sequenced by immunoSEQ multiplex PCR; TCRdb stores in-frame clones only, minus some. The table for this sample gives about 47,000 clones. The CDR3 loop spans 14 amino acids. The V gene's germline CDR1 is LNHDA and CDR2 SQIVND (reference sequence). Trimming shortened V by 4 bases and J by 4 bases, and 13 bases separated the two germline ends. Concerning this clone: No antigen is known for it.

The sequenced material came from PBMCs. This sequence was found in a male donor in good health and CMV-seronegative. This rearrangement joins TRBV19 to TRBJ1-2; possible D gene TRBD1, 5 bases. The CDR3 DNA is TGTGCCAGTAGTACAAGCAGGGTAGCCTATGGCTACACCTTC. It codes for CASSTSRVAYGYTF.